This T cell receptor (beta chain) came from a study of T cell repertoires in ileal Crohn's disease. Across the whole study: Operated complications were stricturing disease (approximately 60%) and penetrating disease (roughly 39%).

The CDR3 loop spans 15 amino acids. J gave up 2 bases and V 5 bases, and 2 bases lay outside the gene matches. CDR1 and CDR2 (germline): MNHEY, SMNVEV (reference sequence). As for this clone: Its specificity is not known.

The assay was immunoSEQ multiplex PCR, and TCRdb's table has in-frame clones only and misses some. The repertoire has 13,000 or so clones, approximately 78% of them found once; the top ten carry roughly 4.7%. Study-wide findings and caveats: Compared with CD4 T cells, sorted CD8 cells carried more expanded clones. Postoperative endoscopy occurred within one year, median 6.9 months.

Documented time point: neoterminal ileum biopsy at postoperative endoscopy, about 6 months after surgery. Eligibility required adulthood, ileal or ileocolonic Crohn's disease and indicated ileocolonic resection. The TCR comes from an adult with Crohn's disease. The chain carries TRBV27 and TRBJ2-5; 13 bases agree with TRBD2. Sequencing was carried out using ileal tissue. The CDR3, as DNA: TGTGCCAGCAGTGCACTAGCGGGAGGGCAAGAGACCCAGTACTTC. Its protein is CASSALAGGQETQYF.